This paragraph reports one TCR beta chain. No antigen is known for it. Libraries were prepared by immunoSEQ multiplex PCR; TCRdb keeps only in-frame clonotypes and omits some of them. The sample carries about 2.1 million clones, 93% recorded once. The data originate from a study of shared clonotypes between healthy human individuals. Overall study context: Per donor, three plates held CD4 naive cells, three held CD4 memory, two held CD8 naive and one held CD8 memory. Notes on the study in general: It was the non-shared clonotypes that had lower generation probabilities than clonotypes shared by all four donors. A handful of donors showed sharing of approximately 4.7% of naive CD4 clonotypes.

CD45RO-negative, CCR7-positively selected cells formed the naive CD8 fraction, excluding terminally differentiated effector memory CD45RA+ cells. This CDR3 is 15 amino acids long. Trimming at V came to 3 bases and at J to 9 bases, leaving 11 bases not matched to a gene. CDR1 and CDR2 (germline): MDHEN, SYDVKM. The rearrangement uses TRBV28 and TRBJ2-1, with 7 bases identical to TRBD2. Material: naive CD8+ T cells from PBMCs. The TCR sequence derives from a young man in good health. Some clones in this sample may be carry-over from other donors' samples. CDR3 residues: CASSFASGVLGEQFF. The CDR3 DNA sequence: TGTGCCAGCAGTTTTGCTAGCGGCGTATTGGGTGAGCAGTTCTTC.